This T cell receptor beta chain came from a study of CD8 T cells in ankylosing spondylitis. TCRdb independently ran MiXCR on the 5' RACE reads; one entry per CDR3 protein. The sample contains 670,000 or so distinct CDR3 sequences, roughly 19% of which appear only once. Study-wide results and caveats: Characteristic of ankylosing spondylitis blood, it appeared, was a TCR beta motif comprising eight highly homologous variants.

As concerns this clonotype: Its antigen is not known. Relative to the germline gene, one junction end is altered; a read error may explain this.

The CDR3 extends over 15 amino acids. The TCR originated in a male donor with ankylosing spondylitis. The rearrangement uses TRBV12-3 or TRBV12-4 and TRBJ1-6; tentatively, D is TRBD1 (5 bases). The source material was blood, either unsorted or a sorted T cell fraction (not recorded which). The CDR3 here is CVSRPTWDGKSPLHF. The DNA of the CDR3 is TGTGTCAGCAGACCTACCTGGGACGGCAAATCACCCCTCCACTTT.